This record covers a single TCR beta chain. V lost 3 bases to trimming and J lost 4 bases; unmatched junction nucleotides: 12. CDR3 length equals 17 residues. Germline V CDR1 and CDR2: LNHDA, SQIVND (reference sequence). Profiling relied on immunoSEQ multiplex PCR, and the TCRdb table lists in-frame clones only, not all of them. The sample lists about 39,000 clones; 80% to 95% were seen once. This entry is derived from a study of lymphopenia after photon versus proton radiotherapy. Material: peripheral blood, obtained from a patient treated with photon-based radiotherapy. This sequence joins TRBV19 and TRBJ1-2, with TRBD1 matching 9 bases. The clonotype originates from a man in his sixties with cholangiocarcinoma. CDR3 DNA: TGTGCCAGTAGTATTGGTACAGGGGGCGGTCTCACCTATGGCTACACCTTC. This translates into CASSIGTGGGLTYGYTF.